The T cell receptor beta chain described here comes from a study of cytomegalovirus exposure and HLA in healthy donors. This clone was recorded a few times. The donors (healthy individuals) were bone marrow donors. V was shortened by 2 bases and J by 6 bases, with 4 bases between the two germline ends. Germline CDR1 reads DFQATT; CDR2 reads SNEGSKA (reference sequence). The CDR3 has 10 residues. 13 Jbeta primers and 60 Vbeta primers were used for the PCR. Assay used: immunoSEQ multiplex PCR; TCRdb lists only in-frame clones, some missing. The profile shows fewer than 250,000 clones, less than 80% of them singletons.

Sequenced material: PBMCs. This clonotype originated in a girl aged 2 to 9 in good health and CMV-seronegative. The chain is built from TRBV20-1 and TRBJ1-2; D unclear. The CDR3 DNA sequence: TGCAGTGCTAGATTCGATGGCTACACCTTC. It translates to CSARFDGYTF.